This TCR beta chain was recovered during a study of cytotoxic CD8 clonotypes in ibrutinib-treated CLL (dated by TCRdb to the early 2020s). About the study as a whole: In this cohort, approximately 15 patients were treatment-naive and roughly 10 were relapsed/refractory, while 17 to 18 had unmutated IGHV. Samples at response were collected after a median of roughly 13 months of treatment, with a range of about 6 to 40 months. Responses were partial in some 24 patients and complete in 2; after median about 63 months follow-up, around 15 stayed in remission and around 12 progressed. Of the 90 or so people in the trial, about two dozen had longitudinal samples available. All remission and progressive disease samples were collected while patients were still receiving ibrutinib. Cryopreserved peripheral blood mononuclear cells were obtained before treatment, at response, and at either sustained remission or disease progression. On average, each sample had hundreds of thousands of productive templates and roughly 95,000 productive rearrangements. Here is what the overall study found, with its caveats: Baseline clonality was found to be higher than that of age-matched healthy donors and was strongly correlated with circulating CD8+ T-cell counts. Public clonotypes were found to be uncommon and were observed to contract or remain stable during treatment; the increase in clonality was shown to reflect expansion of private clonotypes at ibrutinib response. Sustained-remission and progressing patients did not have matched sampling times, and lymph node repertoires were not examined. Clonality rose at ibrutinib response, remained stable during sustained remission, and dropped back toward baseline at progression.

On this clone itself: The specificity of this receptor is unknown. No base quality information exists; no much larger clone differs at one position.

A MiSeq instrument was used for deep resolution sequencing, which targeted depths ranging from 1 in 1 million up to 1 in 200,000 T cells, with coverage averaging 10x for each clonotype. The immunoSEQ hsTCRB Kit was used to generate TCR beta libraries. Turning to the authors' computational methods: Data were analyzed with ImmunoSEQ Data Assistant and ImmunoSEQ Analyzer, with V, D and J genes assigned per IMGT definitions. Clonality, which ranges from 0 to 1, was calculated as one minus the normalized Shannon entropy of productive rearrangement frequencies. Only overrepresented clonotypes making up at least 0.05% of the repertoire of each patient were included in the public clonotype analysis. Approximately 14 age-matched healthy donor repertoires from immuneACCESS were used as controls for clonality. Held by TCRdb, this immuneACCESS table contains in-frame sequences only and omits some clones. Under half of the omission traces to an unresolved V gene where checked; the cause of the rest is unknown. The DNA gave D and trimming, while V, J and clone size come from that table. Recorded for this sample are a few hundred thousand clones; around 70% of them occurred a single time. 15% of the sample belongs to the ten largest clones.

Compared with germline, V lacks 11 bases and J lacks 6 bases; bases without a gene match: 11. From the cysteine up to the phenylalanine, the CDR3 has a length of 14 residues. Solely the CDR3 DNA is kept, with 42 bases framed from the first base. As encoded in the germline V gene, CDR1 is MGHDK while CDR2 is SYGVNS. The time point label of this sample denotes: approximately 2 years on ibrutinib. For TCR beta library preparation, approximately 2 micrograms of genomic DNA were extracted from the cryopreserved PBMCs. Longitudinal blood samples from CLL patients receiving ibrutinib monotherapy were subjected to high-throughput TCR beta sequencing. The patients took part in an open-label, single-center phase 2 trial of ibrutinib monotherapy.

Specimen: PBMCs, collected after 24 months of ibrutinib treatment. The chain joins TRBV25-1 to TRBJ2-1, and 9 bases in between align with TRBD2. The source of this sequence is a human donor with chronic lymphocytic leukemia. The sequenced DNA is TGTGCCGTAAGAAGGGGACTAGCTGCCAATGAGCAGTTCTTC. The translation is CAVRRGLAANEQFF.